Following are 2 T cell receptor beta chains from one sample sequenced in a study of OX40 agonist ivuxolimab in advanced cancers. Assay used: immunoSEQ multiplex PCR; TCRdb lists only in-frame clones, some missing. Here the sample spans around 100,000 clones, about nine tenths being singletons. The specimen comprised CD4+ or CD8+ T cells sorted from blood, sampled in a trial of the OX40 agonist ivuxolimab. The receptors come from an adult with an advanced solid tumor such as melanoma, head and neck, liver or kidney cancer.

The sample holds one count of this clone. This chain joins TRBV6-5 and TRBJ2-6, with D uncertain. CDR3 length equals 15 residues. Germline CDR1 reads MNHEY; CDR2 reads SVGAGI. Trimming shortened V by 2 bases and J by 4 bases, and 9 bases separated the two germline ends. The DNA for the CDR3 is TGTGCCAGCAGTTACGAGGTCGTGGGGGCCAACGTCCTGACTTTC. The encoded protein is CASSYEVVGANVLTF.

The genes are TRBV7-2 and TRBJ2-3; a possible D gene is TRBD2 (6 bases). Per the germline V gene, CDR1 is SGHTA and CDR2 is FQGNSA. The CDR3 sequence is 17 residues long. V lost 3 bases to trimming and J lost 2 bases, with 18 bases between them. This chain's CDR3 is CASSLGRARGLTDTQYF. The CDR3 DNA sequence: TGTGCCAGCAGCTTGGGGCGGGCGCGGGGACTCACAGATACGCAGTATTTT.